This T cell receptor beta chain appears in the sequencing data of a study of PD-1 blockade in classical Hodgkin lymphoma. Time point in this sample: cycle 4 day 1 (C4D1), after 6 weeks of nivolumab. Autologous stem cell transplantation was followed by relapse in every patient, and brentuximab vedotin exposure varied. CDR1 is SGDLS and CDR2 is YYNGEE in the germline V gene. V lost 3 bases and J lost 4; bases outside the gene matches: 8. The length of the CDR3 is 16 residues. Study observations and caveats: Only CD4+ TCR diversity, not CD8+, had risen significantly by C4D1. Those patients who began receiving nivolumab less than 1 year after ASCT had lower diversity, and they were excluded.

Notes on this clone: The antigen is unknown.

Profiling relied on immunoSEQ multiplex PCR, and the TCRdb table lists in-frame clones only, not all of them. The repertoire holds 30,000 to 50,000 clones, with 77% as singletons. The rearrangement uses TRBV9 and TRBJ2-5; 11 nucleotides line up with TRBD2. The sample consisted of peripheral blood mononuclear cells (PBMCs), taken before the fourth cycle of nivolumab. The receptor comes from a human donor with classical Hodgkin lymphoma. The chain's CDR3 is CASSGHSGGAVETQYF. DNA for the CDR3: TGTGCCAGCAGCGGACATAGCGGGGGGGCCGTAGAGACCCAGTACTTC.